The 14 T cell receptor beta chains below all came from one sample that was sequenced in a study of T cell changes during pregnancy in multiple sclerosis. TCRdb keeps only in-frame clones here, not all; method: immunoSEQ multiplex PCR. The repertoire holds roughly 30,000 clones, with around nine tenths as singletons. Sequenced here: CD4+ T cells from peripheral blood mononuclear cells, sampled in the first trimester of pregnancy. These receptor sequences come from a female donor in good health, enrolled as a control in a pregnancy study.

CDR3 nucleotide sequence: TGTGCCAGCAGCCTACGCCCCTCAGGAGGCTACACCTTC. It yields the protein CASSLRPSGGYTF. V usage is TRBV5-8 and J usage is TRBJ1-2; D uncertain. Looked up from germline, CDR1 is SGHTS and CDR2 is YDEGEE. The CDR3 spans 13 residues. Trimming cost V 4 bases and J 8 bases, with 15 bases left between them.

The rearrangement joins TRBV4-1 to TRBJ2-5; D possibly corresponds to TRBD1 (6 bases). The germline V and J ends were trimmed by 0 bases and 5 bases, with 16 bases remaining between them. Germline V lookup: CDR1 MGHRA, CDR2 YSYEKL. The CDR3 runs to 16 residues. The CDR3 DNA is TGCGCCAGCAGCCAAGATCGAGTCAGGGGATTGGAGACCCAGTACTTC. It codes for CASSQDRVRGLETQYF.

The V gene is TRBV2, the J gene TRBJ1-2, with a possible D match to TRBD1 (6 bases). Between the trimmed V and J ends, which lost 7 bases and 4 bases, there was a span of 10 bases. CDR3 length: 12 residues. CDR1 is SNHLY, CDR2 FYNNEI, per germline. CDR3 region: CASKGGRYGYTF. DNA for the CDR3: TGTGCCAGCAAAGGGGGACGCTATGGCTACACCTTC. Full variable domain (missing parts from reference TRBV2 and TRBJ1-2): EPEVTQTPSHQVTQMGQEVILRCVPISNHLYFYWYRQILGQKVEFLVSFYNNEISEKSEIFDDQFSVERPDGSNFTLKIRSTKLEDSAMYFCASKGGRYGYTFGSGTRLTVV.

The chain has TRBV7-2 and TRBJ2-3; 10 bases match TRBD2. This CDR3 region has 16 residues. V was pared by 2 bases and J by 4 bases, with 6 bases of the junction left unmatched. Germline V gene sequence: CDR1 SGHTA, CDR2 FQGNSA. The CDR3 spells CASSLILAGLADTQYF. The CDR3 nucleotides read TGTGCCAGCAGCTTAATACTAGCGGGGTTGGCAGATACGCAGTATTTT.

The chain couples TRBV5-4 to TRBJ2-2; TRBD1 aligns across 11 bases. With V trimmed by 4 bases and J by 1 base, 15 bases remained unmatched. This CDR3 contains 20 residues. Germline V gene sequence: CDR1 SGHNT, CDR2 YYREEE (reference sequence). The DNA of the CDR3 is TGTGCCAGCAGCCACCCACCGGGACAGGGGGTGGGAGGGAACACCGGGGAGCTGTTTTTT. Protein: CASSHPPGQGVGGNTGELFF. The full variable domain, with the rest looked up from reference TRBV5-4 and TRBJ2-2, is ETGVTQSPTHLIKTRGQQVTLRCSSQSGHNTVSWYQQALGQGPQFIFQYYREEENGRGNFPPRFSGLQFPNYSSELNVNALELDDSALYLCASSHPPGQGVGGNTGELFFGEGSRLTVL.

The CDR3 sequence is CASSQATETSYEQYF. CDR3 coding DNA: TGCGCCAGCAGCCAAGCGACAGAGACCTCCTACGAGCAGTACTTC. This chain links TRBV4-3 with TRBJ2-7; a weak D match, TRBD1 (5 bases). Germline V CDR1 and CDR2: LGHNA, YSLEER. The ends were cut back, 1 base at V and 0 bases at J, with 10 bases in the middle. This CDR3 spans 15 amino acids.

This clone was counted once. This rearrangement joins TRBV11-3 to TRBJ1-6; TRBD1 agrees at 7 bases. The CDR3 is made up of 17 amino acids. J gave up 9 bases and V 3 bases, and 14 bases lay outside the gene matches. In germline, CDR1 is SGHNT, CDR2 YENEEA. In DNA, the CDR3 is TGTGCCAGCAGCTTTAGCGGGGACAGCGGGAGTGGTTCACCCCTCCACTTT. Translation: CASSFSGDSGSGSPLHF. Filled out from reference TRBV11-3 and TRBJ1-6, the complete variable domain reads EAGVVQSPRYKIIEKKQPVAFWCNPISGHNTLYWYLQNLGQGPELLIRYENEEAVDDSQLPKDRFSAERLKGVDSTLKIQPAELGDSAVYLCASSFSGDSGSGSPLHFGNGTRLTVT.

The J gene is TRBJ2-7, the V gene TRBV30, with 8 bases lining up with TRBD2. The CDR3 consists of 13 residues. The J segment lost 3 bases and the V segment lost 4 bases, leaving 5 bases of the junction unmatched. Looked up from germline, CDR1 is GTSNPN and CDR2 is SVGIG (reference sequence). CDR3 loop: CAWKVAGHYEQYF. CDR3 nucleotide sequence: TGTGCCTGGAAGGTAGCGGGGCACTACGAGCAGTACTTC.

The V call is TRBV18, the J call TRBJ1-1; 9 bases align to TRBD1. Germline V CDR1 and CDR2: KGHSH, LQKENI. The length of the CDR3 is 16 residues. With V trimmed by 3 bases and J by 1 base, 6 bases remained unmatched. The DNA of the CDR3 is TGTGCCAGCTCACCCCAATCACAGGGGGCGAACACTGAAGCTTTCTTT. It is translated as CASSPQSQGANTEAFF. The full variable domain, rest sourced from reference TRBV18 and TRBJ1-1, is NAGVMQNPRHLVRRRGQEARLRCSPMKGHSHVYWYRQLPEEGLKFMVYLQKENIIDESGMPKERFSAEFPKEGPSILRIQQVVRGDSAAYFCASSPQSQGANTEAFFGQGTRLTVV.

The rearrangement uses TRBV19 and TRBJ2-2, with TRBD1 as a possible D gene (6 bases). Germline assignment: CDR1 LNHDA and CDR2 SQIVND (reference sequence). Trimming took 2 bases from V and 13 from J, leaving 20 bases between them. This CDR3 has 15 amino acids. The CDR3 sequence is CASSISLGQTRGLFF. The CDR3, as DNA: TGTGCCAGTAGTATATCGTTAGGCCAGACCAGGGGGCTGTTTTTT.

CDR3 sequence reads: CASSGGPGRAFF. The DNA for the CDR3 is TGTGCCAGCAGCGGAGGTCCGGGGAGAGCTTTCTTT. The J gene is TRBJ1-1, the V gene TRBV7-2; D is undetermined. The CDR3 totals 12 residues. CDR1 SGHTA and CDR2 FQGNSA come from the germline V gene. V lost 5 bases, J lost 10 bases, and 14 bases lay in between.

This clone showed up just once. The chain recombines TRBV11-2 with TRBJ2-7; 8 bases match TRBD1. This CDR3 spans 16 amino acids. The V and J ends lost 4 bases and 1 base, in that order; junction bases with no gene match: 9. CDR1 SGHAT and CDR2 FQNNGV come from the germline V gene. This CDR3 is CASSSVVGQGSYEQYF. The CDR3 nucleotides are TGTGCCAGCAGCTCCGTGGTTGGACAGGGTTCCTACGAGCAGTACTTC.

The chain uses TRBV19 and TRBJ1-3, with 7 bases aligning to TRBD1. J was trimmed by 4 bases and V by 5 bases; bases with no gene match: 8. The CDR3 sequence is 15 residues long. From germline, CDR1 is LNHDA and CDR2 SQIVND (reference sequence). CDR3 coding DNA: TGTGCCAGTAGTTTCACCGGGACAGACGGAAACACCATATATTTT. Translating it yields CASSFTGTDGNTIYF.

This clone was detected once. The DNA for the CDR3 is TGTGCCAGCAGCTTAGGACGGGTCGAGCAGTACTTC. This sequence encodes CASSLGRVEQYF. The chain uses TRBV13 and TRBJ2-7, with D unclear. The germline CDR1 and CDR2 sequences are PRHDT and FYEKMQ (reference sequence). The CDR3 spans 12 residues. Trimming stripped 0 bases from V and 6 bases from J, with 6 bases between.